This TCR beta chain appears in the sequencing data of a study of PD-L1 blockade in urothelial cancer. Study background: Blood-derived samples held a median approximately 140,000 T cells. Study observations and caveats: Enhanced expansion of tumor-associated blood clones at 3 weeks characterized durable-benefit patients.

V was pared by 2 bases and J by 7 bases, with 2 bases of the junction left unmatched. Germline loops: CDR1 LNHDA, CDR2 SQIVND (reference sequence). This CDR3 has 13 residues. The data were produced by immunoSEQ multiplex PCR, yet TCRdb's version contains in-frame clones alone and is incomplete. The table lists approximately 70,000 clones, about 89% of them singletons. As regards this clone: The target antigen is unknown.

This sample comprised PBMCs, obtained around atezolizumab (anti-PD-L1) treatment. The chain recombines TRBV19 with TRBJ1-1; the match to TRBD1 covers 9 bases. This receptor was obtained from a man aged 55 to 69 with urothelial cancer. CDR3: CASSIWDRVEAFF. The CDR3 nucleotides are TGTGCCAGTAGTATATGGGACAGGGTTGAAGCTTTCTTT.